The entry below gives a single TCR beta chain sequence along with its context. The antigen remains unidentified. These data are taken from a study of shared clonotypes between healthy human individuals. The germline CDR1 and CDR2 sequences are SEHNR and FQNEAQ (reference sequence). The CDR3 contains 14 residues. The V gene lost 1 base and the J gene lost 2 bases, with 7 bases spanning the gap. Study findings and constraints: Researchers sampled only blood; tissue repertoires likely differ.

Sequencing used immunoSEQ multiplex PCR; TCRdb keeps in-frame clones, though not all of them. Found here are 470,000 or so clones, approximately 80% of them singletons; the top ten hold around 12%. Source material: PBMCs. The TCR comes from a woman aged 40 to 50 in good health. Some clones in this sample may be carry-over from other donors' samples. The V and J genes are TRBV7-9 and TRBJ2-3; no firm D call. The CDR3 DNA follows: TGTGCCAGCAGCTTAGTTACGCCCACAGATACGCAGTATTTT. This codes for CASSLVTPTDTQYF.